A selection of T cell receptor beta chains follows, all from one sample in a study of graft-versus-host responses after intestinal transplantation. Sequencing used immunoSEQ multiplex PCR; TCRdb keeps in-frame clones, though not all of them. Here the sample spans roughly 89,000 clones, 90% to 95% being singletons. Their recognized antigens are unknown. Sequences were derived from unstimulated CD4+ T cells sorted from spleen or lymph node cells, sampled before intestinal transplant. The source of these receptors is a human donor who received an intestinal transplant. Both conserved end residues are part of each CDR3. The D gene is left open where the match is weak. Some rows have no size entry. The others give once, few or many, or a class for an expanded clone.

abundance: NA
j_gene: TRBJ2-7
d_gene: TRBD2
v_gene: TRBV14
CDR3aa: CASSNGGYEQYF
CDR3nt: TGTGCCAGCAGCAACGGGGGGTACGAGCAGTACTTC

abundance: NA
j_gene: TRBJ1-4
d_gene: TRBD1
v_gene: TRBV11-1
CDR3aa: CASSLTGEDEKLFF
CDR3nt: TGTGCCAGCAGCCTGACAGGGGAGGATGAAAAACTGTTTTTT

abundance: NA
j_gene: TRBJ1-4
d_gene: TRBD1
v_gene: TRBV5-4
CDR3aa: CASSPDRANEKLFF
CDR3nt: TGTGCCAGCAGCCCGGACAGGGCGAATGAAAAACTGTTTTTT

abundance: NA
j_gene: TRBJ2-1
d_gene: NA
v_gene: TRBV7-9
CDR3aa: CASSSSRGNEQFF
CDR3nt: TGTGCCAGCAGCTCGTCGAGAGGGAATGAGCAGTTCTTC

abundance: NA
j_gene: TRBJ1-2
d_gene: NA
v_gene: TRBV4-1
CDR3aa: CASSQVEGGGAQDGYTF
CDR3nt: TGCGCCAGCAGCCAAGTTGAGGGTGGGGGGGCGCAGGATGGCTACACCTTC

abundance: NA
j_gene: TRBJ2-7
d_gene: TRBD1
v_gene: TRBV5-6
CDR3aa: CASSTRGTGLSYEQYF
CDR3nt: TGTGCCAGCAGCACCAGGGGGACAGGACTTTCCTACGAGCAGTACTTC

abundance: NA
j_gene: TRBJ2-7
d_gene: TRBD2
v_gene: TRBV11-2
CDR3aa: CASSLGFVAGEEQYF
CDR3nt: TGTGCCAGCAGCTTAGGTTTCGTGGCGGGGGAGGAGCAGTACTTC

abundance: once
j_gene: TRBJ2-6
d_gene: NA
v_gene: TRBV21-1
CDR3aa: CASSIRVSGANVLTF
CDR3nt: TGTGCCAGCAGCATCAGGGTTTCTGGGGCCAACGTCCTGACTTTC

abundance: NA
j_gene: TRBJ1-6
d_gene: TRBD1
v_gene: TRBV4-3
CDR3aa: CASSQTGTGDSPLHF
CDR3nt: TGCGCCAGCAGCCAAACCGGGACAGGGGATTCACCCCTCCACTTT

abundance: NA
j_gene: TRBJ2-5
d_gene: TRBD1
v_gene: TRBV29-1
CDR3aa: CSVSTGQGARETQYF
CDR3nt: TGCAGCGTTAGTACAGGACAGGGGGCAAGAGAGACCCAGTACTTC

abundance: NA
j_gene: TRBJ1-1
d_gene: TRBD1
v_gene: TRBV29-1
CDR3aa: CSVEDLPLVGQGRTEAFF
CDR3nt: TGCAGCGTTGAAGATCTTCCACTTGTGGGACAGGGTCGTACTGAAGCTTTCTTT

abundance: NA
j_gene: TRBJ2-3
d_gene: NA
v_gene: TRBV7-6
CDR3aa: CASSFGRGRTDTQYF
CDR3nt: TGTGCCAGCAGCTTTGGTAGAGGCCGCACAGATACGCAGTATTTT

abundance: NA
j_gene: TRBJ2-5
d_gene: NA
v_gene: TRBV7-7
CDR3aa: CASSLMSAGETQYF
CDR3nt: TGTGCCAGCAGCTTAATGTCTGCAGGGGAGACCCAGTACTTC

abundance: NA
j_gene: TRBJ1-2
d_gene: TRBD1
v_gene: TRBV5-1
CDR3aa: CASSTLGQGRRGYTF
CDR3nt: TGCGCCAGCAGCACCTTAGGACAGGGAAGGCGAGGCTACACCTTC

abundance: NA
j_gene: TRBJ2-7
d_gene: NA
v_gene: TRBV5-1
CDR3aa: CASSLEGALTEQYF
CDR3nt: TGCGCCAGCAGCTTGGAAGGGGCCCTCACCGAGCAGTACTTC

abundance: NA
j_gene: TRBJ2-7
d_gene: TRBD2
v_gene: TRBV10-3
CDR3aa: CAISRGERGALSSYEQYF
CDR3nt: TGTGCCATCAGCCGGGGAGAGCGGGGGGCCCTGAGCTCCTACGAGCAGTACTTC

abundance: NA
j_gene: TRBJ2-5
d_gene: NA
v_gene: TRBV12-5
CDR3aa: CASASGRSEETQYF
CDR3nt: TGTGCTAGTGCCTCAGGGCGGAGTGAAGAGACCCAGTACTTC

abundance: NA
j_gene: TRBJ1-6
d_gene: NA
v_gene: TRBV25-1
CDR3aa: CASSEARAGNSPLHF
CDR3nt: TGTGCCAGCAGTGAGGCCAGGGCCGGTAATTCACCCCTCCACTTT

abundance: NA
j_gene: TRBJ2-7
d_gene: TRBD2
v_gene: TRBV6-5
CDR3aa: CASSSGTSAYEQYF
CDR3nt: TGTGCCAGCAGTTCCGGGACTAGCGCTTACGAGCAGTACTTC

abundance: NA
j_gene: TRBJ1-1
d_gene: NA
v_gene: TRBV6-1
CDR3aa: CASSVGGANTEAFF
CDR3nt: TGTGCCAGCAGTGTCGGGGGGGCTAACACTGAAGCTTTCTTT

abundance: NA
j_gene: TRBJ1-5
d_gene: TRBD1
v_gene: TRBV5-6
CDR3aa: CASSLGVTGHNQPQHF
CDR3nt: TGTGCCAGCAGCTTGGGGGTGACAGGGCACAATCAGCCCCAGCATTTT

abundance: NA
j_gene: TRBJ1-2
d_gene: TRBD1
v_gene: TRBV10-2
CDR3aa: CASSLDRDYGYTF
CDR3nt: TGCGCCAGCAGTCTTGACAGGGACTATGGCTACACCTTC

abundance: NA
j_gene: TRBJ1-5
d_gene: NA
v_gene: TRBV29-1
CDR3aa: CSARGTGNQPQHF
CDR3nt: TGCAGCGCCAGGGGTACTGGCAATCAGCCCCAGCATTTT

abundance: NA
j_gene: TRBJ1-2
d_gene: TRBD1
v_gene: TRBV7-2
CDR3aa: CASSLLGGPTNYGYTF
CDR3nt: TGTGCCAGCAGCTTATTAGGGGGCCCTACAAACTATGGCTACACCTTC

abundance: NA
j_gene: TRBJ1-1
d_gene: TRBD1
v_gene: TRBV30
CDR3aa: CAWKTPRQGKTEAFF
CDR3nt: TGTGCCTGGAAGACACCCCGACAGGGCAAAACTGAAGCTTTCTTT

abundance: NA
j_gene: TRBJ1-1
d_gene: NA
v_gene: TRBV9
CDR3aa: CASSTTAYTEAFF
CDR3nt: TGTGCCAGCAGCACGACAGCCTACACTGAAGCTTTCTTT

abundance: NA
j_gene: TRBJ1-4
d_gene: NA
v_gene: TRBV6-5
CDR3aa: CASSYVQSNEKLFF
CDR3nt: TGTGCCAGCAGTTACGTACAGTCGAATGAAAAACTGTTTTTT

abundance: NA
j_gene: TRBJ1-5
d_gene: TRBD1
v_gene: TRBV30
CDR3aa: CAWSGQENQPQHF
CDR3nt: TGTGCCTGGAGCGGACAGGAGAATCAGCCCCAGCATTTT

abundance: NA
j_gene: TRBJ2-3
d_gene: TRBD2
v_gene: TRBV19
CDR3aa: CASSRLAGAHTDTQYF
CDR3nt: TGTGCCAGTAGTCGACTAGCGGGGGCCCACACAGATACGCAGTATTTT

abundance: NA
j_gene: TRBJ2-7
d_gene: TRBD1
v_gene: TRBV4-1
CDR3aa: CASSQEGTGGEQYF
CDR3nt: TGCGCCAGCAGCCAAGAAGGGACAGGGGGCGAGCAGTACTTC

abundance: once
j_gene: TRBJ2-3
d_gene: NA
v_gene: TRBV4-3
CDR3aa: CASSQDHGVDTQYF
CDR3nt: TGCGCCAGCAGCCAAGATCACGGGGTAGATACGCAGTATTTT

abundance: NA
j_gene: TRBJ1-1
d_gene: NA
v_gene: TRBV5-4
CDR3aa: CASSSPGEGGTEAFF
CDR3nt: TGTGCCAGCAGCTCCCCAGGGGAGGGAGGCACTGAAGCTTTCTTT

abundance: NA
j_gene: TRBJ1-6
d_gene: NA
v_gene: TRBV19
CDR3aa: CASSRMGAGDSPLHF
CDR3nt: TGTGCCAGTAGTAGGATGGGTGCGGGGGATTCACCCCTCCACTTT

abundance: NA
j_gene: TRBJ2-7
d_gene: TRBD2
v_gene: TRBV19
CDR3aa: CASSKGLAGGQSSYEQYF
CDR3nt: TGTGCCAGTAGTAAGGGACTAGCGGGGGGCCAAAGCTCCTACGAGCAGTACTTC

abundance: NA
j_gene: TRBJ2-2
d_gene: TRBD1
v_gene: TRBV30
CDR3aa: CAWMDRGRNTGELFF
CDR3nt: TGTGCCTGGATGGACAGGGGAAGGAACACCGGGGAGCTGTTTTTT

abundance: once
j_gene: TRBJ1-2
d_gene: TRBD1
v_gene: TRBV4-3
CDR3aa: CASSPRTGHYGYTF
CDR3nt: TGCGCCAGCAGCCCCAGGACAGGGCACTATGGCTACACCTTC

abundance: NA
j_gene: TRBJ2-3
d_gene: TRBD1
v_gene: TRBV15
CDR3aa: CATSSLDRAGTDTQYF
CDR3nt: TGTGCCACCAGCAGTCTAGACAGGGCGGGCACAGATACGCAGTATTTT

abundance: NA
j_gene: TRBJ2-7
d_gene: TRBD1
v_gene: TRBV25-1
CDR3aa: CASSQDRWASKQYF
CDR3nt: TGTGCCAGCAGTCAGGACAGGTGGGCCTCGAAGCAGTACTTC

abundance: NA
j_gene: TRBJ1-5
d_gene: NA
v_gene: TRBV5-1
CDR3aa: CASSRSANQPQHF
CDR3nt: TGCGCCAGCAGTAGGTCAGCGAATCAGCCCCAGCATTTT

abundance: NA
j_gene: TRBJ1-6
d_gene: NA
v_gene: TRBV4-3
CDR3aa: CASSQTWGRDNSPLHF
CDR3nt: TGCGCCAGCAGTCAAACCTGGGGGAGGGATAATTCACCCCTCCACTTT

abundance: once
j_gene: TRBJ1-2
d_gene: TRBD1
v_gene: TRBV4-3
CDR3aa: CASSPAGGSNYGYTF
CDR3nt: TGCGCCAGCAGCCCGGCAGGGGGCAGCAACTATGGCTACACCTTC

abundance: NA
j_gene: TRBJ2-3
d_gene: NA
v_gene: TRBV7-9
CDR3aa: CASSLGLSADTQYF
CDR3nt: TGTGCCAGCAGCCTGGGGCTTAGTGCAGATACGCAGTATTTT

abundance: NA
j_gene: TRBJ1-2
d_gene: NA
v_gene: TRBV10-3
CDR3aa: CATLTGTYGYTF
CDR3nt: TGTGCCACTTTGACAGGCACCTATGGCTACACCTTC

abundance: once
j_gene: TRBJ2-2
d_gene: NA
v_gene: TRBV7-2
CDR3aa: CASSSKRSTGELFF
CDR3nt: TGTGCCAGCAGCTCCAAGCGGTCCACCGGGGAGCTGTTTTTT

abundance: NA
j_gene: TRBJ2-3
d_gene: TRBD2
v_gene: TRBV19
CDR3aa: CASSIMMGRETGTQYF
CDR3nt: TGTGCCAGTAGTATAATGATGGGGAGGGAGACCGGTACGCAGTATTTT

abundance: NA
j_gene: TRBJ2-3
d_gene: NA
v_gene: TRBV5-4
CDR3aa: CASSSVGRTDTQYF
CDR3nt: TGTGCCAGCAGCTCGGTGGGGAGGACAGATACGCAGTATTTT

abundance: NA
j_gene: TRBJ2-3
d_gene: TRBD2
v_gene: TRBV27
CDR3aa: CASSLTGLGGTDTQYF
CDR3nt: TGTGCCAGCAGTCTAACCGGACTAGGAGGCACAGATACGCAGTATTTT

abundance: NA
j_gene: TRBJ2-7
d_gene: NA
v_gene: TRBV27
CDR3aa: CASSPQLVGGNYEQYF
CDR3nt: TGTGCCAGCAGTCCTCAGTTGGTTGGGGGCAACTACGAGCAGTACTTC

abundance: NA
j_gene: TRBJ2-1
d_gene: TRBD2
v_gene: TRBV19
CDR3aa: CASKLSAGGHNEQFF
CDR3nt: TGTGCCAGTAAACTGTCAGCGGGGGGGCACAATGAGCAGTTCTTC

abundance: NA
j_gene: TRBJ2-4
d_gene: TRBD2
v_gene: TRBV7-9
CDR3aa: CASSLAGGDIQYF
CDR3nt: TGTGCCAGCAGCTTAGCGGGGGGGGACATTCAGTACTTC

abundance: NA
j_gene: TRBJ1-6
d_gene: NA
v_gene: TRBV27
CDR3aa: CASSPPGTSPLHF
CDR3nt: TGTGCCAGCAGCCCTCCGGGAACCTCACCCCTCCACTTT

abundance: NA
j_gene: TRBJ2-3
d_gene: TRBD2
v_gene: TRBV27
CDR3aa: CASSLYRTSGDTDTQYF
CDR3nt: TGTGCCAGCAGTTTATATAGGACTAGCGGGGACACAGATACGCAGTATTTT

abundance: NA
j_gene: TRBJ1-2
d_gene: TRBD1
v_gene: TRBV5-1
CDR3aa: CASSLARQGGYTF
CDR3nt: TGCGCCAGCAGCTTGGCACGACAGGGTGGCTACACCTTC

abundance: NA
j_gene: TRBJ2-3
d_gene: TRBD2
v_gene: TRBV7-7
CDR3aa: CASSPSGGNTDTQYF
CDR3nt: TGTGCCAGCAGCCCAAGCGGGGGGAACACAGATACGCAGTATTTT

abundance: NA
j_gene: TRBJ2-7
d_gene: TRBD2
v_gene: TRBV5-6
CDR3aa: CASSLGPGGGRDSYEQYF
CDR3nt: TGTGCCAGCAGCTTGGGCCCCGGGGGGGGTAGGGACTCCTACGAGCAGTACTTC